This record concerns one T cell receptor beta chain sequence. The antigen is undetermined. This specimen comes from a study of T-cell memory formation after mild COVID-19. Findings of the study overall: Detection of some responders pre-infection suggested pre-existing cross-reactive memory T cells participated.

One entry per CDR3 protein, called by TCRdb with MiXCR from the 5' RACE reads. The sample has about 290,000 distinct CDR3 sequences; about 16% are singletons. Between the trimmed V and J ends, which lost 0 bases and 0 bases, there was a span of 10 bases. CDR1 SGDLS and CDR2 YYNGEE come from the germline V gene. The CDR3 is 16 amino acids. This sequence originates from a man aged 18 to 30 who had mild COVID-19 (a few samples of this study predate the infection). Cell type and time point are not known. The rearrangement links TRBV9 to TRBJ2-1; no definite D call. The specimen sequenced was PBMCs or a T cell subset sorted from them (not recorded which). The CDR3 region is CASSVGGSSSYNEQFF. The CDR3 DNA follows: TGTGCCAGCAGCGTAGGAGGTTCTAGCTCCTACAATGAGCAGTTCTTC.